This entry lists 32 T cell receptor beta chains sequenced from one sample in a study of shared clonotypes between healthy human individuals (TCRdb year 2020). The method was the immunoSEQ multiplex PCR assay. TCRdb provides this immuneACCESS table in a form limited to in-frame rearrangements. Some clones are lacking; in checked studies, under half of them reflect an unresolved V gene, and why the rest are absent is not known. Recorded for this sample are about 2 million clones; just under 95% of them occurred a single time. Of the sample, 0.95% to 1.5% falls within the top ten clones. For the CD8 naive samples, CD45RO-negative cells were positively selected for CCR7, yielding a CD45RA+CCR7+ population from which TemRA cells were excluded. Sequencing was carried out using naive CD8+ T cells sorted from blood. This specimen's cell subset or site label, interpreted: CD45RA+CCR7+. These receptors came from a young man in good health.

The chain recombines TRBV6-5 with TRBJ2-2; D perhaps matches TRBD2 (5 bases). This CDR3 is built from 13 residues. Trimming left V 5 bases short and J 5 bases short, with 9 bases between. CDR1 MNHEY and CDR2 SVGAGI come from the germline V gene. Here the CDR3 reads CASSGSGTGELFF. In nucleotides, the CDR3 is TGTGCCAGCAGTGGTTCGGGGACCGGGGAGCTGTTTTTT.

This clone came up a few times. A read error may be the cause here, since a much bigger clone is one base away. The sample contains more than one DNA sequence encoding this CDR3. The rearrangement links TRBV9 to TRBJ1-1; possible D gene TRBD1, 5 bases. The CDR3 sequence is 13 residues long. Trimming took off 0 bases at V and 5 bases at J, with 8 bases between the two ends. Germline CDR1 reads SGDLS; CDR2 reads YYNGEE. The CDR3, as DNA: TGTGCCAGCAGCGTAGGAGGGGATACTGAAGCTTTCTTT. This encodes CASSVGGDTEAFF. Based on the CDR3 plus reference TRBV9 and TRBJ1-1, the full variable domain is DSGVTQTPKHLITATGQRVTLRCSPRSGDLSVYWYQQSLDQGLQFLIQYYNGEERAKGNILERFSAQQFPDLHSELNLSSLELGDSALYFCASSVGGDTEAFFGQGTRLTVV.

This clone was observed a handful of times. The rearrangement links TRBV11-1 to TRBJ1-4, with 8 bases lining up with TRBD1. Germline V lookup: CDR1 SGHAT, CDR2 FQDESV (reference sequence). The CDR3 sequence is 14 residues long. The V and J ends lost 5 bases and 6 bases, in that order; junction bases with no gene match: 5. The CDR3 here is CASSRQGIDEKLFF. The CDR3 DNA is TGTGCCAGCAGCCGACAGGGGATAGATGAAAAACTGTTTTTT.

This chain joins TRBV27 and TRBJ2-7; 13 bases are a match to TRBD2. V gave up 7 bases and J gave up 1 base; unmatched junction bases: 4. CDR3 length: 15 amino acids. Germline CDR1 reads MNHEY; CDR2 reads SMNVEV (reference sequence). CDR3 residues: CASTRLAGGSYEQYF. CDR3 sequence (DNA): TGTGCCAGCACCAGACTAGCGGGAGGATCCTACGAGCAGTACTTC.

The chain joins TRBV7-9 to TRBJ2-5; D gene unclear. Germline V gene data show CDR1 as SEHNR and CDR2 as FQNEAQ (reference sequence). V lost 5 bases to trimming and J lost 4 bases, with 11 bases between them. The CDR3 totals 13 residues. The CDR3 nucleotides are TGTGCCAGCAGCCCCTCTAATCGAGAGACCCAGTACTTC. It codes for CASSPSNRETQYF.

The chain carries TRBV27 and TRBJ2-7; 9 bases match TRBD1. The CDR3 is 16 residues long. The V and J ends lost 8 bases and 7 bases, in that order; junction bases with no gene match: 18. CDR1 is MNHEY, CDR2 SMNVEV, per germline (reference sequence). CDR3 amino acids: CASAIILGQGTGEQYF. CDR3 DNA sequence: TGTGCCAGCGCTATCATATTGGGACAGGGTACAGGGGAGCAGTACTTC.

CDR3 nucleotide sequence: TGCGCCAGCAGCCCCCTCCTTAGCGGGGGGGCCTCCGGGGAGCTGTTTTTT. Amino acids: CASSPLLSGGASGELFF. This chain uses TRBV5-1 with TRBJ2-2, with 11 bases fitting TRBD2. V lost 4 bases and J lost 6; bases outside the gene matches: 11. The CDR3 length is 17 residues. Germline CDR1 SGHRS, CDR2 YFSETQ.

The CDR3 sequence: CSVHSNTEAFF. The CDR3 bases are TGCAGCGTCCACTCTAACACTGAAGCTTTCTTT. The V call is TRBV29-1, the J call TRBJ1-1; D is unclear. Trimming cost V 6 bases and J 2 bases, with 7 bases left between them. CDR1 is SQVTM, CDR2 ANQGSEA, per germline. This CDR3 has 11 amino acids.

The V gene is TRBV4-1, the J gene TRBJ2-2; no clear D gene. The ends were cut back, 1 base at V and 10 bases at J, with 4 bases in the middle. The CDR3 runs to 11 residues. Germline assignment: CDR1 MGHRA and CDR2 YSYEKL. The CDR3 DNA reads as TGCGCCAGCAGCCAAGGTTTGGAGCTGTTTTTT. It codes for CASSQGLELFF.

Note on this clone: Other DNA sequences in the sample encode the same CDR3. The chain carries TRBV6-5 and TRBJ1-1; D is perhaps TRBD1 (6 bases). Germline loops: CDR1 MNHEY, CDR2 SVGAGI. The CDR3 spans 14 residues. Trimming cost V 2 bases and J 3 bases, with 10 bases left between them. This chain's CDR3 is CASSYGGPDTEAFF. The CDR3 DNA follows: TGTGCCAGCAGTTACGGGGGCCCTGACACTGAAGCTTTCTTT.

The chain carries TRBV4-1 and TRBJ2-7, with D maybe TRBD2 (6 bases). With 3 bases removed from V and 3 bases from J, the gap between germline ends came to 12 bases. Germline CDR1 and CDR2: MGHRA and YSYEKL. The CDR3 is 14 residues long. The CDR3 loop is CASSHASENYEQYF. CDR3 DNA sequence: TGCGCCAGCAGCCACGCTAGCGAGAACTACGAGCAGTACTTC.

The chain has TRBV30 and TRBJ1-1; D uncertain. Per the germline V gene, CDR1 is GTSNPN and CDR2 is SVGIG (reference sequence). V shed 7 bases and J shed 0 bases, with 9 bases lying between them. CDR3 size: 12 residues. CDR3 sequence reads: CASSGLNTEAFF. For the CDR3, the DNA is TGTGCCTCCAGTGGACTGAACACTGAAGCTTTCTTT.

J is TRBJ2-2 and V is TRBV7-3, with D possibly TRBD2 on 5 matching bases. The CDR3 contains 15 residues. Germline assignment: CDR1 SGHTA and CDR2 FQGTGA. Trimming shortened V by 4 bases and J by 6 bases, and 15 bases separated the two germline ends. The CDR3 spells CASSYGVINAGELFF. The CDR3 coding sequence is TGTGCCAGCAGCTACGGGGTAATCAATGCCGGGGAGCTGTTTTTT.

The genes are TRBV4-1 and TRBJ2-7, with 9 bases identical to TRBD1. V was pared by 6 bases and J by 5 bases, with 8 bases of the junction left unmatched. The germline V gene encodes CDR1 MGHRA and CDR2 YSYEKL. The CDR3 contains 14 residues. The CDR3 bases are TGCGCCAGCAGTTCGGGACAGGGTGACCACGAGCAGTACTTC. It codes for CASSSGQGDHEQYF.

V is TRBV19 and J is TRBJ2-7, with TRBD1 matching over 12 bases. The V segment lost 5 bases and the J segment 2 bases; nucleotides outside the gene matches: 4. Germline values: CDR1 LNHDA, CDR2 SQIVND (reference sequence). This CDR3 is 15 amino acids long. DNA for the CDR3: TGTGCCAGTAGTCCCGGGACAGGGGGCCCCTACGAGCAGTACTTC. Translated: CASSPGTGGPYEQYF.

This clone occurred once. This sample includes further DNA sequences coding for the same CDR3. V usage is TRBV6-5 and J usage is TRBJ1-2, with D unresolved. Trimming cost V 2 bases and J 4 bases, with 11 bases left between them. This CDR3 contains 14 residues. The V gene's germline CDR1 is MNHEY and CDR2 SVGAGI. In DNA form, the CDR3 reads TGTGCCAGCAGTTACCGAGAAGGTAGCTATGGCTACACCTTC. Protein sequence: CASSYREGSYGYTF.

The genes are TRBV4-1 and TRBJ1-2; 7 bases are a match to TRBD1. With V trimmed by 3 bases and J by 4 bases, 5 bases remained unmatched. The CDR3 loop spans 14 amino acids. From germline, CDR1 is MGHRA and CDR2 YSYEKL. This CDR3 is CASSHRDSPYGYTF. CDR3 DNA sequence: TGCGCCAGCAGCCACCGGGACAGCCCCTATGGCTACACCTTC.

The V and J genes are TRBV27 and TRBJ2-1, with TRBD1 matching 9 bases. Trimming took 2 bases from V and 7 from J; bases not matched to a gene: 18. This CDR3 region has 19 residues. CDR1 and CDR2 from the germline V gene are MNHEY and SMNVEV (reference sequence). CDR3 amino acids: CASSLRDRDPERASNEQFF. CDR3 coding DNA: TGTGCCAGCAGTTTAAGGGACAGGGACCCGGAGCGGGCATCGAATGAGCAGTTCTTC.

CDR3 sequence: CAISEQGLTSGGDYEQFF. DNA of the CDR3: TGTGCCATCAGTGAGCAGGGGTTGACTAGCGGCGGCGACTATGAGCAGTTCTTC. V is TRBV10-3 and J is TRBJ2-1; 9 bases match TRBD2. The ends lost 2 bases at V and 8 bases at J; junction bases unmatched: 16. Germline CDR1 ENHRY, CDR2 SYGVKD. The CDR3 covers 18 residues.

Concerning this clone itself: Different DNA sequences within this sample yield the same CDR3. This sequence joins TRBV7-9 and TRBJ2-1; 8 positions match TRBD2. The germline V gene encodes CDR1 SEHNR and CDR2 FQNEAQ (reference sequence). The CDR3 length is 15 residues. After removal of 5 bases from V and 4 bases from J, the junction contained 7 bases not matched to a gene. Written as DNA, the CDR3 is TGTGCCAGCAGCCCAGCGGGAGCCTCGTACAATGAGCAGTTCTTC. Protein product: CASSPAGASYNEQFF.

About this clone: This same CDR3 is encoded by further DNA sequences in the sample. The J gene is TRBJ2-2, the V gene TRBV9; D is uncertain. This CDR3 is built from 12 residues. CDR1 and CDR2 from the germline V gene are SGDLS and YYNGEE. V shed 3 bases and J shed 2 bases, with 2 bases lying between them. DNA for the CDR3: TGTGCCAGCAGCGCAAACACCGGGGAGCTGTTTTTT. Translating gives CASSANTGELFF.

The J gene is TRBJ1-5, the V gene TRBV27; D ambiguous. Trimming removed 8 bases from V and 7 bases from J, with 18 bases in between. The CDR3 runs 14 residues. Germline V gene lookup returns CDR1 MNHEY and CDR2 SMNVEV (reference sequence). CDR3 amino acids: CASSDRAANQPQHF. The CDR3 DNA follows: TGTGCCAGCTCAGATCGGGCGGCAAACCAGCCCCAGCATTTT.

This clone was seen a handful of times. The chain employs TRBV4-1 and TRBJ1-5, with D hard to call. The length of the CDR3 is 13 residues. Germline V lookup: CDR1 MGHRA, CDR2 YSYEKL. Between the trimmed V and J ends, which lost 2 bases and 6 bases, there was a span of 8 bases. CDR3 DNA: TGCGCCAGCAGCCAAAGGGTGGGTCAGCCCCAGCATTTT. Its protein is CASSQRVGQPQHF.

The V call is TRBV10-3, the J call TRBJ2-5; tentative D call: TRBD2 (5 bases). The ends were cut back, 5 bases at V and 2 bases at J, with 15 bases in the middle. The CDR3 consists of 15 residues. The germline V gene has CDR1 ENHRY and CDR2 SYGVKD. The CDR3 sequence is CAISRKGGGQETQYF. CDR3 nucleotides: TGTGCCATCAGTCGGAAAGGAGGTGGGCAAGAGACCCAGTACTTC.

The rearrangement links TRBV4-1 to TRBJ2-2; TRBD1 matches 7 bases. The germline gives CDR1 MGHRA, CDR2 YSYEKL. The CDR3 runs 17 residues. Unmatched junction bases numbered 16, after V lost 7 bases and J lost 5 bases. The CDR3 reads CASTETPGQFRTGELFF. The CDR3 bases are TGCGCCAGCACCGAAACTCCGGGACAGTTTAGGACCGGGGAGCTGTTTTTT.

This clone has just one count. The chain links TRBV11-2 to TRBJ2-7; 8 nucleotides line up with TRBD1. Germline trimming cut 5 bases from V and 2 bases from J; bases unmatched to any gene: 5. The CDR3 is 14 residues long. Germline V gives CDR1 SGHAT, CDR2 FQNNGV. This chain's CDR3 is CASSHSQGAYEQYF. CDR3 bases: TGTGCCAGCAGCCACTCACAGGGGGCCTACGAGCAGTACTTC.

This rearrangement joins TRBV7-3 to TRBJ2-7; tentative D call: TRBD2 (6 bases). This CDR3 is built from 15 residues. The germline CDR1 and CDR2 sequences are SGHTA and FQGTGA. The ends were cut back, 0 bases at V and 0 bases at J, with 9 bases in the middle. This CDR3 reads CASSLTPSVSYEQYF. The DNA of the CDR3 is TGTGCCAGCAGCTTAACCCCTAGCGTCTCCTACGAGCAGTACTTC.

The CDR3 region is CASIGYGSNSPLHF. CDR3 nucleotides: TGTGCCAGTATCGGTTACGGTTCTAATTCACCCCTCCACTTT. V is TRBV19 and J is TRBJ1-6; D unresolved. The CDR3 totals 14 residues. The germline gives CDR1 LNHDA, CDR2 SQIVND (reference sequence). V was shortened by 7 bases and J by 6 bases, with 13 bases between the two germline ends.

V is TRBV5-6 and J is TRBJ1-4; D is unresolved. The ends were cut back, 3 bases at V and 5 bases at J, with 8 bases in the middle. The germline V gene encodes CDR1 SGHDT and CDR2 YYEEEE. CDR3 length: 13 residues. The DNA of the CDR3 is TGTGCCAGCAGCTCTGGAGGAAATGAAAAACTGTTTTTT. Protein product: CASSSGGNEKLFF.

V usage is TRBV7-9 and J usage is TRBJ2-1; TRBD1 matches 10 bases. The germline CDR1 and CDR2 sequences are SEHNR and FQNEAQ (reference sequence). The CDR3 loop spans 17 amino acids. Trimming cost V 5 bases and J 4 bases; bases outside gene matches: 11. CDR3 in amino acids: CASSGTRDRGRYNEQFF. In DNA form, the CDR3 reads TGTGCCAGCAGCGGAACACGGGACAGGGGACGATACAATGAGCAGTTCTTC.

The V call is TRBV6-5, the J call TRBJ1-2; D is uncertain. CDR3 length: 13 residues. Germline loops: CDR1 MNHEY, CDR2 SVGAGI. The V end lost 5 bases, the J end lost 8 bases, and 15 bases lay between the germline ends. The CDR3, as DNA: TGTGCCAGCAGTGAAGGACCCGGCCACGGCTACACCTTC. Its protein product is CASSEGPGHGYTF.

This chain connects TRBV29-1 to TRBJ2-7; 10 positions agree with TRBD1. Per the germline V gene, CDR1 is SQVTM and CDR2 is ANQGSEA. CDR3 size: 11 residues. J lost 6 bases, V lost 7 bases, and 3 bases had no gene match. In DNA form, the CDR3 reads TGCAGCGGACAGGGGGCTGGCGAGCAGTACTTC. Translated, it gives CSGQGAGEQYF.